Listed below are T cell receptor beta chains from one sample, sequenced in a study of blood T cell repertoires in COVID-19. Clones were sequenced by immunoSEQ multiplex PCR, and TCRdb holds only the in-frame ones, with some missing. Of over 100,000 clones listed, around 80% are singletons. The sample comprised peripheral blood. Receptors were obtained from a woman at least 80 years old with active or convalescent COVID-19. Both conserved end residues are part of each CDR3. The D gene is left open where the match is weak. Clone size is shown for a subset of rows, as once, few, many or a class of expanded clone.

D gene | J gene | V gene | clone size | CDR3 DNA | CDR3 protein
- | TRBJ1-5 | TRBV7-9 | few | TGTGCCAGCAGCTTATTAGGGGTTCAGCCCCAGCATTTT | CASSLLGVQPQHF
- | TRBJ2-1 | TRBV6-5 | - | TGTGCCAGCGCTCAGTACAATGAGCAGTTCTTC | CASAQYNEQFF
- | TRBJ1-2 | TRBV7-8 | - | TGTGCCAGCAGCCATGCGAGCAGGCGCTTGTATGGCTACACCTTC | CASSHASRRLYGYTF
- | TRBJ1-1 | TRBV7-8 | - | TGTGCCAGCAGCCGAGTTACCGGCGGACAGTTTCCCCGCACTGAAGCTTTCTTT | CASSRVTGGQFPRTEAFF
TRBD1 | TRBJ2-7 | TRBV11-1 | - | TGTGCCAGCAGCCCCGGACAGGGGGAAGTCGAGCAGTACTTC | CASSPGQGEVEQYF
TRBD1 | TRBJ1-2 | TRBV19 | - | TGTGCCAGTAGCAGGGACAGCTATGGCTACACCTTC | CASSRDSYGYTF
- | TRBJ1-2 | TRBV3-1/TRBV3-2 | - | TGTGCCAGCAGCCAAGAAGAAGGTAACAGGGCTTCTGGCTACACCTTC | CASSQEEGNRASGYTF
- | TRBJ1-1 | TRBV6-5 | - | TGTGCCAGCAGCCTACAGGGCAGGGTCACTGAAGCTTTCTTT | CASSLQGRVTEAFF
- | TRBJ2-2 | TRBV19 | - | TGTGCCAGTAGTATAGTTCCAGGCCTGACCGGGGAGCTGTTTTTT | CASSIVPGLTGELFF
TRBD2 | TRBJ2-7 | TRBV28 | - | TGTGCCAGCAGTACCCAAGGACTAGCGGGGATTTCCTACGAGCAGTACTTC | CASSTQGLAGISYEQYF
- | TRBJ2-7 | TRBV19 | - | TGTGCCAGTAGTATAGATTTAGAGTACGAGCAGTACTTC | CASSIDLEYEQYF
- | TRBJ2-5 | TRBV7-2 | - | TGTGCCAGCAGCTTAGGGGGATGGGGAGTCCAAGAGACCCAGTACTTC | CASSLGGWGVQETQYF
TRBD1 | TRBJ1-5 | TRBV15 | - | TGTGCCACCAGCAGAACCACGACAGGGTTGGAGCCCCAGCATTTT | CATSRTTTGLEPQHF
TRBD1 | TRBJ1-2 | TRBV3-1/TRBV3-2 | - | TGTGCCAGCAGCCAAGTGAGGACAGGGGTGGATGGCTACACCTTC | CASSQVRTGVDGYTF
TRBD2 | TRBJ2-1 | TRBV10-3 | - | TGTGCCATCAGTGACTCCGGGACTAGCGGGAGGTCCCCGGACGGCAATGAGCAGTTCTTC | CAISDSGTSGRSPDGNEQFF
TRBD1 | TRBJ1-2 | TRBV19 | - | TGTGCCAGTAGTATAGCTCAGGGGGCCGGGTATGGCTACACCTTC | CASSIAQGAGYGYTF
TRBD1 | TRBJ1-2 | TRBV2 | - | TGTGCCAGCAGAGTAGGGGGGACAGGGGGACCGATATATGGCTACACCTTC | CASRVGGTGGPIYGYTF
TRBD2 | TRBJ2-1 | TRBV12-5 | - | TGTGCTAGTGGTTTCGGTAGCGGGAGCAGGAATGAGCAGTTCTTC | CASGFGSGSRNEQFF
- | TRBJ1-4 | TRBV9 | - | TGTGCCAGCAGCGTGGAGTCCAGGGGTGAAAAACTGTTTTTT | CASSVESRGEKLFF
- | TRBJ2-7 | TRBV28 | once | TGTGCCAGCAGTTACCCAGGGGATCACTACGAGCAGTACTTC | CASSYPGDHYEQYF
TRBD1 | TRBJ2-2 | TRBV4-2 | - | TGTGCCAGCAGCCCGGGGCAGGGGGCGAACACCGGGGAGCTGTTTTTT | CASSPGQGANTGELFF
TRBD1 | TRBJ1-2 | TRBV5-1 | few | TGCGCCAGCAGCTTGGAACTAATAGGACAGGGACTTGGCTACACCTTC | CASSLELIGQGLGYTF
TRBD1 | TRBJ2-7 | TRBV12-3/TRBV12-4 | - | TGTGCCAGCAGCCGCGACAGGGACTACGAGCAGTACTTC | CASSRDRDYEQYF
- | TRBJ2-1 | TRBV9 | - | TGTGCCAGCAGCGTAACCGCTAGTTCCACTTACAATGAGCAGTTCTTC | CASSVTASSTYNEQFF
TRBD2 | TRBJ2-5 | TRBV11-2 | - | TGTGCCAGCAGCTTACGGATAACCGGGACTACCTCGACCCAGTACTTC | CASSLRITGTTSTQYF
- | TRBJ2-5 | TRBV21-1 | - | TGTGCCAGCCGATTGGGACGGGGGAAGACCCAGTACTTC | CASRLGRGKTQYF
- | TRBJ2-3 | TRBV28 | - | TGTGCCAGCAGTTCTTTAGCCACTAGCACAGATACGCAGTATTTT | CASSSLATSTDTQYF
TRBD1 | TRBJ2-1 | TRBV9 | - | TGTGCCAGCAGCGTAGCGGGACAGGGCAACAATGAGCAGTTCTTC | CASSVAGQGNNEQFF